The subject of this entry is one TCR beta chain. By 5'RACE template switching, TCR cDNA was produced, with a universal primer site and UMIs added in the process. Via MiXCR, TCRdb re-called the 5' RACE reads, giving one row per CDR3 protein. Of hundreds of thousands of distinct CDR3 sequences in the sample, about 17% were seen once. This sample is part of a study of T cells after yellow fever vaccination. The CDR3 runs 15 residues. From germline, CDR1 is SGHRS and CDR2 YFSETQ. The V end lost 0 bases, the J end lost 3 bases, and 12 bases lay between the germline ends. The sequencing here drew on PBMCs, taken 5 days after the first yellow fever vaccination. The rearrangement links TRBV5-1 to TRBJ1-1; no clear D. The sequence was obtained from a man aged 18 to 29 who received the YFV17D yellow fever vaccine. Here the CDR3 reads CASSLVGSTYTEAFF. As DNA, the CDR3 is TGCGCCAGCAGCTTGGTGGGCAGCACTTACACTGAAGCTTTCTTT.